This TCR beta chain comes out of a study of T-cell memory formation after mild COVID-19. Study context: Largely, TCR clusters stayed within a single donor. General study results and limits: There were some responding clones in pre-infection memory, which suggested that cross-reactive memory had joined. CD4+ bias marked clones expanding day 15 to 37, unlike balanced contracting clones.

Per the germline V gene, CDR1 is SGHDN and CDR2 is FVKESK. This CDR3 has 14 residues. Trimming removed 4 bases from V and 2 bases from J, with 12 bases in between. TCRdb used MiXCR to reprocess the 5' RACE reads, holding one entry per CDR3 protein. This sample has about 400,000 distinct CDR3 sequences; around 24% occur once, and the top ten carry 8.5% to 9%. Note on this clonotype: Antigen: not known.

The clonotype originates from an adult woman who had mild COVID-19 (a few samples of this study predate the infection). Cell type and time point are not known. The chain couples TRBV14 to TRBJ2-7, with D perhaps matching TRBD2 (5 bases). Sample: PBMCs or a T cell subset sorted from them (not recorded which). The CDR3 bases are TGTGCCAGCAGCCCCCTGGAGGTCACCTACGAGCAGTACTTC. Its protein product is CASSPLEVTYEQYF.